These 15 T cell receptor beta chains share one sample of origin, sequenced in a study of T-cell reconstitution after alpha-beta-depleted transplantation in children. Unique molecular identifiers were used in preparing the TCRbeta library. TCRdb recomputed calls from the PCR reads with MiXCR, one row per CDR3 protein. The sample has 600,000 to 700,000 distinct CDR3 sequences, about 15% seen once. Sequences were derived from PBMCs from the stem cell graft donor, sampled from the stem cell graft. The source of these receptors is a human donor who donated a stem cell graft to a child with acute myeloid leukemia.

This clonotype was counted ten times or more. The genes are TRBV20-1 and TRBJ1-1, with D tentatively TRBD1 (5 bases). CDR3 length: 14 residues. Trimming stripped 7 bases from V and 4 bases from J, with 19 bases between. The germline CDR1 and CDR2 sequences are DFQATT and SNEGSKA (reference sequence). The CDR3, as DNA: TGCAGTGGGAAGAGGGCTCCAGGGCCCACTGAAGCTTTCTTT. This codes for CSGKRAPGPTEAFF.

There are many counts of this clonotype. The V and J genes are TRBV20-1 and TRBJ2-2, with D possibly matching TRBD1 (5 bases). The CDR3 sequence is 12 residues long. Germline assignment: CDR1 DFQATT and CDR2 SNEGSKA (reference sequence). Trimming took 6 bases from V and 5 from J, leaving 10 bases between them. The CDR3: CSAKTDTGELFF. Written as DNA, the CDR3 is TGCAGTGCCAAGACAGATACCGGGGAGCTGTTTTTT.

This clonotype was found a few times. This CDR3 reads CASSSEGGEQYF. CDR3 nucleotides: TGTGCCAGCAGTTCAGAGGGAGGTGAGCAGTACTTC. The V and J genes are TRBV12-3 or TRBV12-4 and TRBJ2-7; weak D call: TRBD2 (6 bases). This CDR3 contains 12 residues. The V end lost 4 bases, the J end lost 7 bases, and 11 bases lay between the germline ends.

This clonotype was observed many times. The chain employs TRBV20-1 and TRBJ2-5; 7 nucleotides match TRBD1. The CDR3 is 14 amino acids. Looked up from germline, CDR1 is DFQATT and CDR2 is SNEGSKA (reference sequence). V was pared by 0 bases and J by 4 bases, with 5 bases of the junction left unmatched. CDR3 sequence (DNA): TGCAGTGCTAGAGAACAGGGGTCCTTAGAGACCCAGTACTTC. Translated: CSAREQGSLETQYF.

This clonotype was detected ten times or more. The chain uses TRBV15 and TRBJ2-3; D is uncertain. This CDR3 has 17 amino acids. The ends were cut back, 1 base at V and 1 base at J, with 15 bases in the middle. Germline V gene sequence: CDR1 LNHNV, CDR2 YYDKDF (reference sequence). The CDR3 spells CATSRGGRAQGTDTQYF. The CDR3, as DNA: TGTGCCACCAGCAGAGGTGGAAGGGCTCAAGGCACAGATACGCAGTATTTT.

This chain joins TRBV5-1 and TRBJ2-3, with D possibly called TRBD1 or TRBD2 (5 bases each). Trimming stripped 4 bases from V and 3 bases from J, with 18 bases between. This CDR3 is 16 amino acids long. Germline V lookup: CDR1 SGHRS, CDR2 YFSETQ. CDR3 amino acids: CASSLVMSGGTDTQYF. The DNA for the CDR3 is TGCGCCAGCAGCCTGGTCATGAGTGGGGGAACAGATACGCAGTATTTT.

This clonotype was seen many times. The chain couples TRBV29-1 to TRBJ1-2, with D possibly TRBD1 on 5 matching bases. The CDR3 is 13 residues long. Trimming took off 4 bases at V and 4 bases at J, with 13 bases between the two ends. CDR1 and CDR2 (germline): SQVTM, ANQGSEA. The DNA of the CDR3 is TGCAGCGTTGTGGGGGGGATCGGCTATGGCTACACCTTC. Translation: CSVVGGIGYGYTF.

This clonotype was picked up many times. The chain links TRBV5-6 to TRBJ2-7; the D gene is possibly TRBD1 (6 bases). Germline V gene sequence: CDR1 SGHDT, CDR2 YYEEEE. The V gene lost 3 bases and the J gene lost 1 base, with 20 bases spanning the gap. The CDR3 spans 17 residues. CDR3 sequence (DNA): TGTGCCAGCAGCTATCCACTGGACAGCGCGGAGTCCTACGAGCAGTACTTC. This codes for CASSYPLDSAESYEQYF.

This clonotype was counted many times. The V gene is TRBV10-3, the J gene TRBJ1-2, with 7 bases that match TRBD1. The CDR3 has 14 residues. The J segment lost 2 bases and the V segment lost 3 bases, leaving 3 bases of the junction unmatched. Germline values: CDR1 ENHRY, CDR2 SYGVKD. CDR3 amino acids: CAISERGQNYGYTF. The CDR3 bases are TGTGCCATCAGTGAACGGGGACAGAACTATGGCTACACCTTC.

A few counts support this clonotype. The gene calls are TRBV27 and TRBJ2-3; 11 bases match TRBD2. This CDR3 spans 16 amino acids. V was pared by 5 bases and J by 5 bases, with 9 bases of the junction left unmatched. Germline V CDR1 and CDR2: MNHEY, SMNVEV (reference sequence). The CDR3, as DNA: TGTGCCAGCAGTACCATAGCGGGGGGGACTATAGATACGCAGTATTTT. This sequence encodes CASSTIAGGTIDTQYF.

This clonotype has at least ten counts. The chain joins TRBV20-1 to TRBJ2-7, with D uncertain. The CDR3 is made up of 13 amino acids. Germline CDR1 and CDR2: DFQATT and SNEGSKA (reference sequence). V lost 3 bases and J lost 3, with 12 bases in between. The CDR3 region has the DNA TGCAGTGCTAGGGCTGGGCTATACTACGAGCAGTACGTC. It encodes CSARAGLYYEQYV.

CDR3: CASSPTGEAFF. CDR3 bases: TGTGCCAGCAGCCCTACCGGGGAAGCTTTCTTT. The chain carries TRBV7-6 and TRBJ1-1, with D unclear. This CDR3 comprises 11 residues. Between the trimmed V and J ends, which lost 5 bases and 8 bases, there was a span of 9 bases. Looked up from germline, CDR1 is SGHVS and CDR2 is FNYEAQ.

This clonotype was counted at least ten times. V is TRBV10-3 and J is TRBJ1-5; 7 bases fit TRBD1. CDR3 size: 13 residues. Losses at the gene ends were 10 bases for V and 5 bases for J; bases not matched to a gene: 8. Germline V gene lookup returns CDR1 ENHRY and CDR2 SYGVKD. Here the CDR3 reads CATGQEVDQPQHF. The CDR3, as DNA: TGTGCCACCGGACAGGAGGTGGATCAGCCCCAGCATTTT.

The table lists this clonotype with a few counts. The chain carries TRBV6-5 and TRBJ2-5; D possibly corresponds to TRBD2 (6 bases). The CDR3 extends over 15 amino acids. From germline, CDR1 is MNHEY and CDR2 SVGAGI. Trimming cost V 2 bases and J 2 bases, with 12 bases left between them. The CDR3: CASSYPGTPQETQYF. CDR3 sequence (DNA): TGTGCCAGCAGTTACCCCGGGACTCCTCAAGAGACCCAGTACTTC.

CDR3 in DNA: TGTGCCACCAGCAGAGATAGCGGGCAGGGGCGAGGCTACACCTTC. The encoded protein is CATSRDSGQGRGYTF. This chain connects TRBV15 to TRBJ1-2; tentative D call: TRBD1 (6 bases). Germline CDR1 reads LNHNV; CDR2 reads YYDKDF (reference sequence). Trimming took 0 bases from V and 8 from J, leaving 16 bases between them. The CDR3 totals 15 residues.